These 11 T cell receptor beta chains were sequenced from one sample in a study of resident and recirculating memory T cells in vitiligo. TCRdb's copy holds only in-frame clones and misses some; the assay was immunoSEQ multiplex PCR. The table includes around 40,000 clones, about 90% detected once. Sequenced: blood. The receptors here all came from a male donor with vitiligo.

The chain links TRBV5-1 to TRBJ1-3; D is unclear. This CDR3 is built from 14 residues. The germline V gene has CDR1 SGHRS and CDR2 YFSETQ. With 2 bases removed from V and 5 bases from J, the gap between germline ends came to 11 bases. The CDR3 loop reads CASSLTEARNTIYF. The DNA for the CDR3 is TGCGCCAGCAGCTTAACCGAGGCTCGAAACACCATATATTTT. The complete variable domain, with remaining parts taken from reference TRBV5-1 and TRBJ1-3, reads KAGVTQTPRYLIKTRGQQVTLSCSPISGHRSVSWYQQTPGQGLQFLFEYFSETQRNKGNFPGRFSGRQFSNSRSEMNVSTLELGDSALYLCASSLTEARNTIYFGEGSWLTVV.

This chain uses TRBV4-3 with TRBJ2-2; D remains unclear. CDR1 and CDR2 (germline): LGHNA, YSLEER. V lost 2 bases, J lost 4 bases, and 11 bases lay in between. The CDR3 is 15 residues long. CDR3 loop: CASSQSARSTGELFF. DNA of the CDR3: TGCGCCAGCAGCCAATCGGCTAGATCCACCGGGGAGCTGTTTTTT.

The CDR3 loop is CASSPGLASNEQFF. The CDR3 bases are TGTGCCAGCTCACCGGGTCTAGCCTCCAATGAGCAGTTCTTC. The J gene is TRBJ2-1, the V gene TRBV18, with D possibly matching TRBD2 (5 bases). Germline CDR1 and CDR2: KGHSH and LQKENI. CDR3 length: 14 residues. V gave up 3 bases and J gave up 6 bases, with 12 bases separating them.

The CDR3: CASSYLAGAQYF. CDR3 sequence (DNA): TGTGCCAGTAGTTACTTAGCGGGAGCGCAGTATTTT. The V and J genes are TRBV19 and TRBJ2-3; TRBD2 matches 9 bases. V trimming: 5 bases; J trimming: 10 bases; junction bases outside the gene matches: 4. The CDR3 consists of 12 residues. Per the germline V gene, CDR1 is LNHDA and CDR2 is SQIVND (reference sequence).

This chain connects TRBV11-2 to TRBJ2-1; 8 positions match TRBD2. The V and J ends lost 7 bases and 2 bases, in that order; junction bases with no gene match: 19. The CDR3 spans 19 residues. Germline V lookup: CDR1 SGHAT, CDR2 FQNNGV. The chain's CDR3 is CASTRLGRGDTRTYNEQFF. CDR3 nucleotides: TGTGCCAGCACCCGCTTGGGGCGGGGGGATACAAGAACCTACAATGAGCAGTTCTTC.

The chain is built from TRBV23-1 and TRBJ1-2; perhaps TRBD1 as D (6 bases). TRBV23-1 is an open reading frame, and its role is uncertain. Trimming stripped 6 bases from V and 1 base from J, with 6 bases between. This CDR3 spans 12 amino acids. The CDR3 region has the DNA TGCGCCAGCAGGACAGGTAACTATGGCTACACCTTC. This translates into CASRTGNYGYTF.

This rearrangement joins TRBV30 to TRBJ1-2; D not certain. This CDR3 region has 13 residues. Per germline, CDR1 GTSNPN and CDR2 SVGIG (reference sequence). Trimming shortened V by 0 bases and J by 0 bases, and 5 bases separated the two germline ends. The CDR3 bases are TGTGCCTGGAGTGTACAGACTAACTATGGCTACACCTTC. As protein: CAWSVQTNYGYTF. Full variable domain (outside the CDR3, taken from reference TRBV30 and TRBJ1-2): SQTIHQWPATLVQPVGSPLSLECTVEGTSNPNLYWYRQAAGRGLQLLFYSVGIGQISSEVPQNLSASRPQDRQFILSSKKLLLSDSGFYLCAWSVQTNYGYTFGSGTRLTVV.

The CDR3 loop reads CASRRGGRETQYF. In nucleotides, the CDR3 is TGTGCCAGCAGGCGGGGGGGCCGCGAGACCCAGTACTTC. The rearrangement links TRBV7-2 to TRBJ2-5; 9 bases are shared with TRBD2. V shed 6 bases, J shed 5 bases, and the junction held 4 bases outside the gene matches. Germline CDR1 is SGHTA and CDR2 is FQGNSA. The CDR3 runs 13 residues.

This sequence joins TRBV4-1 and TRBJ2-7; TRBD1 is a possible D gene (5 bases). The CDR3 length is 14 residues. V lost 0 bases to trimming and J lost 6 bases, with 12 bases between them. Germline V gene data show CDR1 as MGHRA and CDR2 as YSYEKL. CDR3 sequence reads: CASSQEERRGEQYF. DNA of the CDR3: TGCGCCAGCAGCCAAGAAGAGAGAAGGGGCGAGCAGTACTTC.

This sequence joins TRBV2 and TRBJ1-4; D remains unclear. The CDR3 is made up of 11 amino acids. Trimming cost V 6 bases and J 8 bases, with 7 bases left between them. In germline, CDR1 is SNHLY, CDR2 FYNNEI. The CDR3 DNA reads as TGTGCCAGCAGCGGAGGGGAAAAACTGTTTTTT. It specifies CASSGGEKLFF.

This chain uses TRBV14 with TRBJ2-3; maybe TRBD2 (5 bases). Trimming shortened V by 1 base and J by 6 bases, and 17 bases separated the two germline ends. The CDR3 is made up of 16 amino acids. Looked up from germline, CDR1 is SGHDN and CDR2 is FVKESK. This CDR3 is CASSQGHGGIMDTQYF. The CDR3 coding sequence is TGTGCCAGCAGCCAAGGTCACGGAGGAATTATGGATACGCAGTATTTT.